These T cell receptor beta chains were read from a single sample in a study of graft-versus-host responses after intestinal transplantation. Their antigens are not known. Assay: immunoSEQ multiplex PCR; the TCRdb copy retains only in-frame clones and omits some. The data hold 90,000 to 150,000 clones, with roughly 96% observed a single time. The sequenced sample was unstimulated CD8+ T cells sorted from spleen or lymph node cells, obtained before intestinal transplant. The receptors come from a human donor who received an intestinal transplant. The CDR3 runs from the conserved cysteine through the conserved F or W. A D gene is named only where the DNA matches it firmly. Size is stated for part of the rows, as once, few or many counts, or as a class when the clone is expanded.

D: -; size: once; V: TRBV7-8; J: TRBJ2-7; CDR3: CASSHLYEQYF; DNA: TGTGCCAGCAGCCACTTATACGAGCAGTACTTC
D: TRBD2; size: once; V: TRBV7-3; J: TRBJ2-3; CDR3: CASRGSGSTDTQYF; DNA: TGTGCCAGCAGGGGTAGCGGGAGTACAGATACGCAGTATTTT
D: TRBD2; size: -; V: TRBV29-1; J: TRBJ2-1; CDR3: CSVEGLAINEQFF; DNA: TGCAGCGTTGAAGGACTAGCGATCAATGAGCAGTTCTTC
D: -; size: -; V: TRBV6-9; J: TRBJ2-2; CDR3: CASKGTNTGELFF; DNA: TGTGCCAGCAAAGGAACGAACACCGGGGAGCTGTTTTTT
D: -; size: -; V: TRBV30; J: TRBJ2-7; CDR3: CAWSVLYEQYF; DNA: TGTGCCTGGAGTGTACTTTACGAGCAGTACTTC
D: -; size: -; V: TRBV19; J: TRBJ2-7; CDR3: CATKGSYEQYF; DNA: TGTGCCACCAAGGGCTCCTACGAGCAGTACTTC
D: -; size: -; V: TRBV4-1; J: TRBJ2-7; CDR3: CASSQGTGYEQYF; DNA: TGCGCCAGCAGCCAGGGGACCGGGTACGAGCAGTACTTC
D: TRBD2; size: -; V: TRBV28; J: TRBJ2-6; CDR3: CASSSLAGRFGANVLTF; DNA: TGTGCCAGCAGTTCGTTAGCGGGAAGGTTTGGGGCCAACGTCCTGACTTTC
D: -; size: once; V: TRBV5-1; J: TRBJ1-5; CDR3: CASSLETPNQPQHF; DNA: TGCGCCAGCAGCTTGGAGACTCCAAATCAGCCCCAGCATTTT
D: -; size: -; V: TRBV27; J: TRBJ1-1; CDR3: CASLQGVGNTEAFF; DNA: TGTGCCAGCCTTCAAGGGGTGGGGAACACTGAAGCTTTCTTT
D: -; size: -; V: TRBV5-5; J: TRBJ2-6; CDR3: CASAPTDRLISGANVLTF; DNA: TGTGCCAGCGCACCCACGGACCGACTCATCTCTGGGGCCAACGTCCTGACTTTC
D: TRBD2; size: -; V: TRBV28; J: TRBJ2-1; CDR3: CASSLLASAYNEQFF; DNA: TGTGCCAGCAGCCTACTAGCGTCCGCCTACAATGAGCAGTTCTTC
D: TRBD1; size: -; V: TRBV6-5; J: TRBJ1-3; CDR3: CASSSDREAGNTIYF; DNA: TGTGCCAGCAGTAGCGACAGGGAGGCTGGAAACACCATATATTTT
D: -; size: -; V: TRBV10-3; J: TRBJ2-7; CDR3: CAISEATGYEQYF; DNA: TGTGCCATCAGTGAGGCTACCGGGTACGAGCAGTACTTC
D: TRBD1; size: -; V: TRBV27; J: TRBJ1-1; CDR3: CASSLHGGTDNTEAFF; DNA: TGTGCCAGCAGTTTACATGGCGGGACAGACAACACTGAAGCTTTCTTT
D: TRBD2; size: -; V: TRBV7-3; J: TRBJ2-1; CDR3: CASSHGGRAPNEQFF; DNA: TGTGCCAGCAGCCATGGGGGGAGGGCCCCCAATGAGCAGTTCTTC
D: TRBD2; size: -; V: TRBV4-3; J: TRBJ2-1; CDR3: CASSQDWGLAYNEQFF; DNA: TGCGCCAGCAGCCAAGATTGGGGACTAGCCTACAATGAGCAGTTCTTC
D: -; size: -; V: TRBV7-9; J: TRBJ1-1; CDR3: CASSFRGHDEAFF; DNA: TGTGCCAGCAGCTTCCGCGGACATGATGAAGCTTTCTTT
D: -; size: -; V: TRBV9; J: TRBJ2-1; CDR3: CASSSPANEQFF; DNA: TGTGCCAGCTCAAGTCCAGCCAATGAGCAGTTCTTC
D: -; size: -; V: TRBV14; J: TRBJ2-7; CDR3: CASSQDIGYEQYF; DNA: TGTGCCAGCAGCCAAGATATAGGCTACGAGCAGTACTTC
D: TRBD1; size: -; V: TRBV6-5; J: TRBJ1-1; CDR3: CASSYSIRGLTTEAFF; DNA: TGTGCCAGCAGTTACAGTATCAGGGGGCTGACCACTGAAGCTTTCTTT
D: TRBD1; size: -; V: TRBV28; J: TRBJ1-6; CDR3: CASSLTDRNSPLHF; DNA: TGTGCCAGCAGTCTAACGGACAGGAATTCACCCCTCCACTTT
D: TRBD1; size: -; V: TRBV28; J: TRBJ1-5; CDR3: CASSLRDRLTFSNQPQHF; DNA: TGTGCCAGCAGTTTAAGGGACAGGCTAACCTTTAGCAATCAGCCCCAGCATTTT
D: -; size: -; V: TRBV28; J: TRBJ2-7; CDR3: CASSNAHEQYF; DNA: TGTGCCAGCAGTAATGCCCACGAGCAGTACTTC
D: -; size: -; V: TRBV6-1; J: TRBJ2-7; CDR3: CATLWTASYEQYF; DNA: TGTGCCACCTTATGGACAGCGTCCTACGAGCAGTACTTC
D: -; size: once; V: TRBV27; J: TRBJ2-3; CDR3: CASSLGRGPPTDTQYF; DNA: TGTGCCAGCAGTTTGGGCAGGGGTCCCCCCACAGATACGCAGTATTTT
D: TRBD1; size: -; V: TRBV5-8; J: TRBJ2-7; CDR3: CASSFYGQGLYEQYF; DNA: TGTGCCAGCAGCTTTTATGGACAGGGACTCTACGAGCAGTACTTC
D: TRBD2; size: -; V: TRBV27; J: TRBJ2-7; CDR3: CASSFRSPGLAGGRAYEQYF; DNA: TGTGCCAGCAGCTTTCGATCTCCGGGACTAGCGGGAGGTAGGGCCTACGAGCAGTACTTC
D: TRBD1; size: -; V: TRBV9; J: TRBJ1-1; CDR3: CASSVDRATEAFF; DNA: TGTGCCAGCAGCGTGGACAGGGCGACTGAAGCTTTCTTT
D: -; size: -; V: TRBV19; J: TRBJ2-5; CDR3: CASRRDTPGETQYF; DNA: TGTGCCAGCCGCAGGGACACCCCCGGGGAGACCCAGTACTTC
D: -; size: -; V: TRBV28; J: TRBJ2-7; CDR3: CASTINVQGSSYEQYF; DNA: TGTGCCAGCACCATTAATGTGCAGGGCTCCTCCTACGAGCAGTACTTC
D: TRBD2; size: once; V: TRBV13; J: TRBJ2-1; CDR3: CASSQGLAGTYNEQFF; DNA: TGTGCCAGCAGCCAGGGACTAGCGGGTACCTACAATGAGCAGTTCTTC
D: -; size: -; V: TRBV6-6; J: TRBJ2-1; CDR3: CASSYSEGRYNEQFF; DNA: TGTGCCAGCAGTTACTCCGAAGGAAGGTACAATGAGCAGTTCTTC
D: -; size: -; V: TRBV28; J: TRBJ2-7; CDR3: CASSPPLAGSSNEQYF; DNA: TGTGCCAGCAGTCCCCCCTTGGCGGGATCATCCAACGAGCAGTACTTC
D: TRBD1; size: -; V: TRBV13; J: TRBJ1-6; CDR3: CASTETGGGNSPLHF; DNA: TGTGCCAGCACGGAAACAGGGGGCGGGAATTCACCCCTCCACTTT
D: -; size: -; V: TRBV9; J: TRBJ1-2; CDR3: CASSGLSDYGYTF; DNA: TGTGCCAGCAGCGGATTATCGGACTATGGCTACACCTTC
D: TRBD2; size: -; V: TRBV6-1; J: TRBJ2-7; CDR3: CASSDTSGWSYEQYF; DNA: TGTGCCAGCAGTGATACTAGCGGGTGGTCCTACGAGCAGTACTTC
D: -; size: -; V: TRBV25-1; J: TRBJ1-5; CDR3: CASSGTSNQPQHF; DNA: TGTGCCAGCAGTGGGACCAGCAATCAGCCCCAGCATTTT